These 18 T cell receptor beta chains share one sample of origin, sequenced in a study of post-analysis software for immune sequencing data. TCR beta libraries were prepared from cDNA with unique molecular identifiers. TCRdb reprocessed the PCR reads via MiXCR and lists one record per CDR3 protein. The sample lists approximately 770,000 distinct CDR3 sequences, under 60% occurring once. Study-level results: Elevated frequency relative to controls characterized several TRBV segments in patients, TRBV5-6, TRBV5-1 and TRBV20-1 among them.

Antigens of these TCRs are unknown. The sample was blood. These receptors were collected from a girl aged 5 to 17 with multiple sclerosis.

This sequence joins TRBV4-2 and TRBJ2-1, with 8 positions matching TRBD2. CDR3 length: 16 residues. V lost 0 bases to trimming and J lost 4 bases; unmatched junction nucleotides: 5. The germline V gene has CDR1 LGHNA and CDR2 YNFKEQ. Here the CDR3 reads CASSQDTGGIYNEQFF. The CDR3 coding sequence is TGTGCCAGCAGCCAAGATACGGGGGGGATTTACAATGAGCAGTTCTTC.

The genes are TRBV5-1 and TRBJ2-7; the match to TRBD2 covers 12 bases. J lost 4 bases, V lost 3 bases, and 5 bases had no gene match. Germline V gene data show CDR1 as SGHRS and CDR2 as YFSETQ. The CDR3 consists of 15 residues. The CDR3 region is CASSSEGLAGYEQYF. The CDR3 DNA follows: TGCGCCAGCAGCTCGGAAGGACTAGCGGGGTACGAGCAGTACTTC.

The J gene is TRBJ2-1, the V gene TRBV4-2; D possibly corresponds to TRBD1 (6 bases). The CDR3 totals 16 residues. V was clipped by 1 base and J by 13 bases, with 23 bases between them. Germline loops: CDR1 LGHNA, CDR2 YNFKEQ. The CDR3, as DNA: TGTGCCAGCAGCCAAGGTGCTTTACAGGGACAAGAGACCCAGTTCTTC. Translation gives CASSQGALQGQETQFF.

In its sample, this clonotype was seen once. The CDR3 DNA reads TGTGCCAGCAGCTTAGAAGGCCCCCTCGGGAATCAGCCCCAGCATTTT. This encodes CASSLEGPLGNQPQHF. V and J are TRBV7-6 and TRBJ1-5; D ambiguous. V lost 1 base and J lost 4, with 14 bases in between. CDR1 is SGHVS, CDR2 FNYEAQ, per germline. This CDR3 comprises 16 residues.

This chain connects TRBV5-1 to TRBJ2-2; 8 positions match TRBD2. Germline values: CDR1 SGHRS, CDR2 YFSETQ. This CDR3 comprises 16 residues. The V and J ends lost 4 bases and 0 bases, in that order; junction bases with no gene match: 5. The CDR3 DNA reads as TGCGCCAGCAGCCCAACTAGCGGAGCGAACACCGGGGAGCTGTTTTTT. Translating gives CASSPTSGANTGELFF.

The CDR3 here is CATSRGGQGGLGYTF. CDR3 in DNA: TGTGCCACCAGCAGAGGAGGGCAGGGGGGTCTCGGCTACACCTTC. The V gene is TRBV15, the J gene TRBJ1-2, with 7 bases lining up with TRBD1. This CDR3 contains 15 residues. V trimming: 1 base; J trimming: 8 bases; junction bases outside the gene matches: 10. Germline V CDR1 and CDR2: LNHNV, YYDKDF (reference sequence).

The rearrangement links TRBV29-1 to TRBJ2-7; D is uncertain. The CDR3 length is 12 residues. Trimming removed 5 bases at V and 2 bases at J, with 10 bases between. Per germline, CDR1 SQVTM and CDR2 ANQGSEA. The CDR3 protein is CSVTDGTYEQYF. In DNA form, the CDR3 reads TGCAGCGTTACGGACGGTACCTACGAGCAGTACTTC.

The rearrangement links TRBV30 to TRBJ2-1; D not certain. The germline V gene has CDR1 GTSNPN and CDR2 SVGIG (reference sequence). The ends were cut back, 1 base at V and 6 bases at J, with 4 bases in the middle. CDR3 length equals 11 residues. The CDR3 here is CAWSAINEQFF. In DNA form, the CDR3 reads TGTGCCTGGAGTGCTATCAATGAGCAGTTCTTC.

This clonotype occurred a few times. V is TRBV29-1 and J is TRBJ2-7; TRBD1 might be the D (6 bases). Germline assignment: CDR1 SQVTM and CDR2 ANQGSEA. The CDR3 is 14 residues long. The ends were cut back, 1 base at V and 2 bases at J, with 12 bases in the middle. CDR3 nucleotide sequence: TGCAGCGTTGAAGTCGGGACATTTACCTACGAGCAGTACTTC. Translation: CSVEVGTFTYEQYF.

In this sample, this clonotype turned up many times. This chain joins TRBV11-3 and TRBJ2-5, with 13 positions matching TRBD2. Losses at the gene ends were 5 bases for V and 4 bases for J; bases not matched to a gene: 7. The CDR3 runs 16 residues. From germline, CDR1 is SGHNT and CDR2 YENEEA. The CDR3 loop is CASSVRTSGSVETQYF. The CDR3 bases are TGTGCCAGCAGCGTAAGGACTAGCGGGAGTGTAGAGACCCAGTACTTC.

The sample holds a few counts of this clonotype. The rearrangement uses TRBV10-3 and TRBJ2-3; a weak D match, TRBD2 (5 bases). CDR3 length: 12 amino acids. V shed 9 bases and J shed 9 bases, with 16 bases lying between them. Germline V gene sequence: CDR1 ENHRY, CDR2 SYGVKD. The CDR3 sequence is CAIDEGGVTQYF. The CDR3 DNA reads TGTGCCATAGATGAAGGAGGAGTCACGCAGTATTTT.

Only a few counts were recorded for this clonotype. This chain connects TRBV28 to TRBJ2-1; TRBD2 matches at 9 bases. V shed 5 bases and J 5 bases; nucleotides not matched to a gene: 7. Germline-derived CDR1 and CDR2 are MDHEN and SYDVKM. The CDR3 loop spans 15 amino acids. The CDR3 loop is CASSPGGLANNEQFF. The DNA for the CDR3 is TGTGCCAGCAGTCCGGGGGGACTAGCTAACAATGAGCAGTTCTTC. Full variable domain (remainder filled in from reference TRBV28 and TRBJ2-1): DVKVTQSSRYLVKRTGEKVFLECVQDMDHENMFWYRQDPGLGLRLIYFSYDVKMKEKGDIPEGYSVSREKKERFSLILESASTNQTSMYLCASSPGGLANNEQFFGPGTRLTVL.

The chain joins TRBV7-9 to TRBJ2-1; D unresolved. From germline, CDR1 is SEHNR and CDR2 FQNEAQ (reference sequence). The CDR3 covers 15 residues. Deletions cut 4 bases from V and 5 bases from J, with 15 bases between. CDR3 in amino acids: CASSSIEPYHNEQFF. In nucleotides, the CDR3 is TGTGCCAGCAGCTCCATTGAACCATACCACAATGAGCAGTTCTTC. The whole variable domain, filled in from reference TRBV7-9 and TRBJ2-1, reads DTGVSQNPRHKITKRGQNVTFRCDPISEHNRLYWYRQTLGQGPEFLTYFQNEAQLEKSRLLSDRFSAERPKGSFSTLEIQRTEQGDSAMYLCASSSIEPYHNEQFFGPGTRLTVL.

The chain has TRBV12-3 or TRBV12-4 and TRBJ2-3; TRBD2 is a possible D gene (5 bases). V was trimmed by 7 bases and J by 0 bases, leaving 14 bases between them. There are 15 residues in the CDR3. This CDR3 reads CASTPFGESTDTQYF. The CDR3 region has the DNA TGTGCCAGCACCCCATTCGGGGAGAGCACAGATACGCAGTATTTT.

This clonotype was counted only a few times. The chain employs TRBV20-1 and TRBJ2-5; 9 nucleotides agree with TRBD1. With the DNA end fitting TRBJ2-7 better, the J assignment may be wrong. The germline CDR1 and CDR2 sequences are DFQATT and SNEGSKA (reference sequence). This CDR3 is built from 13 residues. Written as DNA, the CDR3 is TGCAGTGCTAATAACAGGGGGCCATACGAGCAGTACTTC. Its protein is CSANNRGPYEQYF.

This clonotype was recorded once. V is TRBV5-6 and J is TRBJ1-2; a possible D gene is TRBD1 (6 bases). V lost 5 bases to trimming and J lost 3 bases, with 14 bases between them. There are 14 residues in the CDR3. Germline lookup yields CDR1 SGHDT and CDR2 YYEEEE. The CDR3 nucleotides read TGTGCCAGCAGGGCGGCAGGGGAGGACTATGGCTACACCTTC. Protein sequence: CASRAAGEDYGYTF.

This clonotype was observed a handful of times. V is TRBV4-2 and J is TRBJ1-1; D call uncertain. CDR3 length equals 15 residues. V lost 0 bases to trimming and J lost 5 bases, with 13 bases between them. Germline lookup yields CDR1 LGHNA and CDR2 YNFKEQ. The CDR3 loop is CASSQDLLGGTEAFF. The CDR3 DNA follows: TGTGCCAGCAGCCAAGACCTCTTAGGAGGGACTGAAGCTTTCTTT.

This clonotype showed up just once. The CDR3 loop is CAWSVLSGRTYEQYF. CDR3 nucleotides: TGTGCCTGGAGTGTACTATCGGGGAGGACCTACGAGCAGTACTTC. The chain carries TRBV30 and TRBJ2-7; a possible D gene is TRBD2 (6 bases). Germline V gene data show CDR1 as GTSNPN and CDR2 as SVGIG (reference sequence). The CDR3 runs 15 residues. Trimming cost V 0 bases and J 2 bases, with 14 bases left between them.